The 29 T cell receptor beta chains given below trace back to one sample, sequenced in a study of shared clonotypes between healthy human individuals. Only in-frame clones appear in the TCRdb table, and some are missing; sequencing was by immunoSEQ multiplex PCR. Of approximately 500,000 clones listed, approximately 79% were seen once; the top ten hold 10% to 15%. The source material was PBMCs. The receptor set was obtained from a woman in her thirties or forties in good health. Some clones in this sample may be carry-over from other donors' samples.

The rearrangement links TRBV19 to TRBJ2-6, with D uncertain. Trimming removed 0 bases from V and 0 bases from J, with 15 bases in between. The CDR3 is 19 residues long. Germline CDR1 is LNHDA and CDR2 is SQIVND (reference sequence). In DNA form, the CDR3 reads TGTGCCAGTAGTATAGAGGCCCGAAAACTCGACTCTGGGGCCAACGTCCTGACTTTC. This sequence encodes CASSIEARKLDSGANVLTF.

The rearrangement joins TRBV7-8 to TRBJ1-1, with D hard to call. The CDR3 is 16 residues long. V was pared by 1 base and J by 0 bases, with 12 bases between. Germline V lookup: CDR1 SGHVS, CDR2 FQNEAQ. The chain's CDR3 is CASSLVAARMNTEAFF. The CDR3 nucleotides read TGTGCCAGCAGCTTAGTGGCAGCCCGTATGAACACTGAAGCTTTCTTT.

This chain uses TRBV19 with TRBJ2-7, with D uncertain. The CDR3 is 11 residues long. Germline values: CDR1 LNHDA, CDR2 SQIVND (reference sequence). With 6 bases removed from V and 5 bases from J, the gap between germline ends came to 8 bases. The CDR3 DNA sequence: TGTGCCAGTAGGATTAGAGACGAGCAGTACTTC. Translated, it gives CASRIRDEQYF.

The chain recombines TRBV7-8 with TRBJ2-7, with TRBD1 matching over 9 bases. This CDR3 spans 16 amino acids. The ends lost 5 bases at V and 4 bases at J; junction bases unmatched: 12. The germline V gene encodes CDR1 SGHVS and CDR2 FQNEAQ. CDR3 bases: TGTGCCAGCAGCACCCTGACGGGACAGGGTTCGTACGAGCAGTACTTC. The encoded protein is CASSTLTGQGSYEQYF.

The chain is built from TRBV18 and TRBJ2-4; D is unclear. In germline, CDR1 is KGHSH, CDR2 LQKENI. The V end lost 3 bases, the J end lost 3 bases, and 12 bases lay between the germline ends. CDR3 size: 15 residues. The chain's CDR3 is CASSPSQGGKNIQYF. The CDR3 nucleotides read TGTGCCAGCTCACCCTCCCAAGGTGGCAAAAACATTCAGTACTTC.

V usage is TRBV19 and J usage is TRBJ1-5, with D possibly being TRBD1 (5 bases). The CDR3 is made up of 13 amino acids. Germline lookup yields CDR1 LNHDA and CDR2 SQIVND (reference sequence). V dropped 3 bases and J dropped 4 bases, with 7 bases sitting between them. The CDR3 DNA reads as TGTGCCAGTAGTATGTGGGGGAATCAGCCCCAGCATTTT. Amino acids: CASSMWGNQPQHF.

V usage is TRBV18 and J usage is TRBJ2-1; D might be TRBD2 (5 bases). Trimming took 1 base from V and 5 from J, leaving 6 bases between them. The CDR3 is 13 amino acids. From germline, CDR1 is KGHSH and CDR2 LQKENI. CDR3 in DNA: TGTGCCAGCTCACCACGGGAGAACAATGAGCAGTTCTTC. Its translation: CASSPRENNEQFF. Full variable domain (rest looked up from reference TRBV18 and TRBJ2-1): NAGVMQNPRHLVRRRGQEARLRCSPMKGHSHVYWYRQLPEEGLKFMVYLQKENIIDESGMPKERFSAEFPKEGPSILRIQQVVRGDSAAYFCASSPRENNEQFFGPGTRLTVL.

The chain recombines TRBV2 with TRBJ1-2, with 7 bases lining up with TRBD1. Germline V lookup: CDR1 SNHLY, CDR2 FYNNEI. Trimming removed 1 base from V and 7 bases from J; junction bases left unmatched: 9. The CDR3 length is 15 residues. CDR3 residues: CASSEGEGAHIGYTF. The CDR3 region has the DNA TGTGCCAGCAGTGAAGGGGAGGGGGCTCATATTGGCTACACCTTC.

This clone was picked up a small number of times. The rearrangement joins TRBV19 to TRBJ1-5, with D unresolved. The CDR3 loop spans 13 amino acids. Trimming removed 8 bases at V and 5 bases at J, with 13 bases between. Germline loops: CDR1 LNHDA, CDR2 SQIVND (reference sequence). CDR3 DNA sequence: TGTGCCAGTGGACTTTACAGCGATCAGCCCCAGCATTTT. Its translation is CASGLYSDQPQHF.

This clone was counted only a few times. Other DNA sequences of this sample code for an identical CDR3. This chain joins TRBV29-1 and TRBJ2-5, with D uncertain. Germline CDR1 SQVTM, CDR2 ANQGSEA. The CDR3 runs 12 residues. Trimming removed 0 bases from V and 5 bases from J, with 7 bases in between. The CDR3 nucleotides read TGCAGCGTTGAAGAGGTGCGGGAGACCCAGTACTTC. It codes for CSVEEVRETQYF.

The table lists this clone with a few counts. The J gene is TRBJ1-2, the V gene TRBV7-3; weak D call: TRBD1 (5 bases). Germline CDR1 SGHTA, CDR2 FQGTGA. This CDR3 region has 14 residues. V was cut by 10 bases and J by 2 bases, with 17 bases left in between. DNA of the CDR3: TGTGCCACCTCCCCGTCCGGGACGAACTATGGCTACACCTTC. Translating it yields CATSPSGTNYGYTF. Full variable domain (missing parts from reference TRBV7-3 and TRBJ1-2): GAGVSQTPSNKVTEKGKYVELRCDPISGHTALYWYRQSLGQGPEFLIYFQGTGAADDSGLPNDRFFAVRPEGSVSTLKIQRTERGDSAVYLCATSPSGTNYGYTFGSGTRLTVV.

This sequence joins TRBV7-9 and TRBJ2-1, with 14 bases lining up with TRBD2. Looked up from germline, CDR1 is SEHNR and CDR2 is FQNEAQ (reference sequence). The CDR3 contains 15 residues. The junction had 1 base not matched to a gene; V was cut back by 4 bases and J by 5 bases. The CDR3 region is CASSSGLAGDNEQFF. The CDR3 nucleotides read TGTGCCAGCAGCTCGGGACTAGCGGGAGACAATGAGCAGTTCTTC.

CDR3 residues: CASSLLGGDYGYTF. The CDR3 DNA reads as TGTGCCAGCAGTTTATTGGGAGGTGATTATGGCTACACCTTC. The chain is built from TRBV27 and TRBJ1-2, with unresolved D. This CDR3 is 14 amino acids long. Deletions cut 1 base from V and 5 bases from J, with 11 bases between. Looked up from germline, CDR1 is MNHEY and CDR2 is SMNVEV (reference sequence).

This clone has at least ten counts. This sequence joins TRBV7-2 and TRBJ2-3, with 8 bases identical to TRBD2. This CDR3 is 15 amino acids long. V lost 3 bases, J lost 5 bases, and 7 bases stayed unmatched. Germline assignment: CDR1 SGHTA and CDR2 FQGNSA. The CDR3 spells CASSFDGRAVDTQYF. For the CDR3, the DNA is TGTGCCAGCAGCTTTGACGGGAGGGCCGTAGATACGCAGTATTTT.

The V call is TRBV7-2, the J call TRBJ2-1; 8 bases map to TRBD1. Germline lookup yields CDR1 SGHTA and CDR2 FQGNSA. This CDR3 comprises 17 residues. The junction had 9 bases not matched to a gene; V was cut back by 3 bases and J by 2 bases. CDR3 coding DNA: TGTGCCAGCAGCTTTATATCCGGGACAGGTCCCTACAATGAGCAGTTCTTC. It translates to CASSFISGTGPYNEQFF.

There are a few counts of this clone. The sample contains more than one DNA sequence encoding this CDR3. This chain links TRBV15 with TRBJ2-5; no reliable D call. Deletions cut 0 bases from V and 1 base from J, with 6 bases between. CDR3 length equals 14 residues. Germline V gene data show CDR1 as LNHNV and CDR2 as YYDKDF (reference sequence). CDR3 sequence: CATSRDKAQETQYF. The CDR3 DNA sequence: TGTGCCACCAGCAGAGATAAAGCCCAAGAGACCCAGTACTTC.

V is TRBV15 and J is TRBJ2-1; D perhaps matches TRBD1 (6 bases). The CDR3 loop spans 14 amino acids. Trimming stripped 7 bases from V and 0 bases from J, with 10 bases between. Germline V gives CDR1 LNHNV, CDR2 YYDKDF (reference sequence). The CDR3 DNA reads as TGTGCCACCAAAACAGGGAGCTCCTACAATGAGCAGTTCTTC. Protein: CATKTGSSYNEQFF.

The chain is built from TRBV5-1 and TRBJ2-3; D is perhaps TRBD1 or TRBD2 (5 bases each). The V gene lost 0 bases and the J gene lost 3 bases, with 11 bases spanning the gap. The CDR3 contains 15 residues. CDR1 is SGHRS, CDR2 YFSETQ, per germline. The CDR3 loop is CASSLDGAGTDTQYF. The CDR3, as DNA: TGCGCCAGCAGCTTGGACGGGGCTGGGACAGATACGCAGTATTTT.

The V call is TRBV7-9, the J call TRBJ1-2; D is unclear. This CDR3 region has 13 residues. Germline V gives CDR1 SEHNR, CDR2 FQNEAQ (reference sequence). Trimming pared 3 bases from V and 4 bases from J, leaving 9 bases between. CDR3 sequence reads: CASSFGQIYGYTF. The CDR3 bases are TGTGCCAGCAGCTTTGGGCAGATCTATGGCTACACCTTC.

CDR3 region: CASSPGTDPQETQYF. The CDR3 DNA sequence: TGTGCCAGCTCACCAGGGACAGACCCCCAAGAGACCCAGTACTTC. The V call is TRBV18, the J call TRBJ2-5; 7 bases are a match to TRBD1. Germline lookup yields CDR1 KGHSH and CDR2 LQKENI. Trimming at V came to 2 bases and at J to 1 base, leaving 4 bases not matched to a gene. This CDR3 spans 15 amino acids.

With respect to this clone: The junction departs from germline at one end; a sequencing error may be responsible. The gene calls are TRBV7-7 and TRBJ2-1; 12 bases fit TRBD2. CDR3 length: 14 amino acids. The germline CDR1 and CDR2 sequences are SSHAT and FNYEAQ (reference sequence). The CDR3 DNA sequence: TGTGCTAGCAGCTTAACCCTAGCGGGAGGGGAGCAGTTCTTC. The encoded protein is CASSLTLAGGEQFF.

The chain has TRBV28 and TRBJ2-5; 10 bases line up with TRBD2. The end of the DNA is better explained by TRBJ2-7, so the J call may be wrong. Per the germline V gene, CDR1 is MDHEN and CDR2 is SYDVKM. This CDR3 comprises 15 residues. The CDR3 coding sequence is TGTGCCAGCAGTTTAAGTCCTAGCGGGAGCTACGAGCAGTACTTC. It codes for CASSLSPSGSYEQYF.

The chain carries TRBV28 and TRBJ1-3; 8 nucleotides match TRBD1. V shed 3 bases, J shed 2 bases, and the junction held 6 bases outside the gene matches. The CDR3 is 16 amino acids. The germline gives CDR1 MDHEN, CDR2 SYDVKM. The chain's CDR3 is CASSFLARGPGNTIYF. Here the CDR3 DNA reads TGTGCCAGCAGTTTTTTAGCCAGGGGGCCTGGAAACACCATATATTTT.

The sample holds many counts of this clone. The rearrangement joins TRBV5-3 to TRBJ2-7; D ambiguous. TRBV5-3 has ORF status, its function being uncertain. CDR3 length equals 14 residues. V gave up 3 bases and J gave up 6 bases, with 16 bases separating them. CDR3 DNA: TGTGCCAGAAGCTGTCCCACGAGACGGTCCGAGCAGTACTTC. Translated: CARSCPTRRSEQYF.

The chain employs TRBV7-3 and TRBJ2-6; D not certain. Per the germline V gene, CDR1 is SGHTA and CDR2 is FQGTGA. The V end was cut by 4 bases, the J end by 0 bases, with 10 bases between. The CDR3 is 16 residues long. CDR3 coding DNA: TGTGCCAGCAGCTCAAGGACGAGCTCTGGGGCCAACGTCCTGACTTTC. As protein: CASSSRTSSGANVLTF.

This rearrangement joins TRBV9 to TRBJ2-7, with a tentative D call TRBD2 (6 bases). Germline V gene lookup returns CDR1 SGDLS and CDR2 YYNGEE. Trimming pared 0 bases from V and 6 bases from J, leaving 13 bases between. This CDR3 is 14 amino acids long. The CDR3 spells CASSVDGRSAEQYF. CDR3 DNA: TGTGCCAGCAGCGTAGATGGGAGGAGCGCCGAGCAGTACTTC. Together with reference TRBV9 and TRBJ2-7, the CDR3 gives the full variable domain: DSGVTQTPKHLITATGQRVTLRCSPRSGDLSVYWYQQSLDQGLQFLIQYYNGEERAKGNILERFSAQQFPDLHSELNLSSLELGDSALYFCASSVDGRSAEQYFGPGTRLTVT.

The chain is built from TRBV18 and TRBJ1-1; 7 nucleotides align to TRBD1. CDR1 KGHSH and CDR2 LQKENI come from the germline V gene. Trimming cost V 4 bases and J 1 base; bases outside gene matches: 15. This CDR3 contains 18 residues. CDR3: CASSQHGPGQAGNTEAFF. Here the CDR3 DNA reads TGTGCCAGCTCACAGCACGGGCCCGGACAGGCGGGGAACACTGAAGCTTTCTTT.

There are a few counts of this clone. The chain carries TRBV6-5 and TRBJ2-5; no clear D gene. The CDR3 totals 13 residues. Germline assignment: CDR1 MNHEY and CDR2 SVGAGI. Trimming shortened V by 4 bases and J by 1 base, and 7 bases separated the two germline ends. In DNA form, the CDR3 reads TGTGCCAGCAGTTCTTGGACCCAAGAGACCCAGTACTTC. It specifies CASSSWTQETQYF.

As concerns this clone: This sample also contains other DNA sequences that code for the same CDR3. The gene calls are TRBV5-6 and TRBJ1-2; D is undetermined. The germline V and J ends were trimmed by 0 bases and 4 bases, with 7 bases remaining between them. Germline CDR1 reads SGHDT; CDR2 reads YYEEEE. The CDR3 sequence is 13 residues long. Written as DNA, the CDR3 is TGTGCCAGCAGCTTGGACAATCGCTATGGCTACACCTTC. This codes for CASSLDNRYGYTF.